These 32 T cell receptor beta chains originate from one sample sequenced in a study of CD8+CD57+ T cells in acquired aplastic anemia. Investigators profiled TCR beta VDJ and CDR3 from genomic DNA template. TCRdb ran MiXCR on the reads and lists one entry per CDR3 protein. Among around 190,000 distinct CDR3 sequences listed, around 50% were seen once. Before being chosen for sequencing, patients had shown CD8+CD57+ cell expansion by flow cytometry. Material: sorted CD4+, CD8+, or CD8+CD57+ T cells (not recorded which) from PBMCs. These receptors all stem from a human donor with aplastic anemia.

The gene calls are TRBV5-1 and TRBJ1-1; possibly TRBD1 for D (5 bases). Trimming stripped 5 bases from V and 2 bases from J, with 13 bases between. The CDR3 contains 14 residues. From germline, CDR1 is SGHRS and CDR2 YFSETQ. The CDR3 DNA sequence: TGCGCCAGCAGGACGGGACCGAGAAACACTGAAGCTTTCTTT. This codes for CASRTGPRNTEAFF. Together with reference TRBV5-1 and TRBJ1-1, the CDR3 gives the full variable domain: KAGVTQTPRYLIKTRGQQVTLSCSPISGHRSVSWYQQTPGQGLQFLFEYFSETQRNKGNFPGRFSGRQFSNSRSEMNVSTLELGDSALYLCASRTGPRNTEAFFGQGTRLTVV.

The table lists this clonotype with many counts. V gene TRBV19 combines with J gene TRBJ2-3; 8 bases are shared with TRBD1. The CDR3 has 15 amino acids. The V gene's germline CDR1 is LNHDA and CDR2 SQIVND (reference sequence). Trimming took 2 bases from V and 6 from J; bases not matched to a gene: 7. CDR3 amino acids: CASSIRQGAGDTQYF. The CDR3 coding sequence is TGTGCCAGTAGTATACGTCAGGGGGCAGGGGATACGCAGTATTTT. Combining the CDR3 with reference TRBV19 and TRBJ2-3 gives the whole variable domain DGGITQSPKYLFRKEGQNVTLSCEQNLNHDAMYWYRQDPGQGLRLIYYSQIVNDFQKGDIAEGYSVSREKKESFPLTVTSAQKNPTAFYLCASSIRQGAGDTQYFGPGTRLTVL.

The chain recombines TRBV20-1 with TRBJ2-1, with TRBD2 matching 8 bases. The length of the CDR3 is 13 residues. V shed 4 bases and J 5 bases; nucleotides not matched to a gene: 4. Germline V gene data show CDR1 as DFQATT and CDR2 as SNEGSKA (reference sequence). For the CDR3, the DNA is TGCAGTGCTATACTAGCGGTCGACAATGAGCAGTTCTTC. It is translated as CSAILAVDNEQFF.

The DNA for the CDR3 is TGTGCCACCAGTGACCCCGGGACAGCTCAAGAGACCCAGTACTTC. This encodes CATSDPGTAQETQYF. The V gene is TRBV24-1, the J gene TRBJ2-5; 7 bases agree with TRBD1. This CDR3 region has 15 residues. Germline V lookup: CDR1 KGHDR, CDR2 SFDVKD. With V trimmed by 4 bases and J by 2 bases, 6 bases remained unmatched.

V and J are TRBV19 and TRBJ2-7; D tentatively fits TRBD1 or TRBD2 (6 bases each). V was trimmed by 6 bases and J by 2 bases, leaving 14 bases between them. Germline V gene sequence: CDR1 LNHDA, CDR2 SQIVND (reference sequence). The CDR3 extends over 14 amino acids. The chain's CDR3 is CASSHGGSPYEQYF. The CDR3 DNA reads as TGTGCCAGTAGCCACGGGGGCTCCCCCTACGAGCAGTACTTC.

The chain combines TRBV7-9 with TRBJ2-5, with D unresolved. The CDR3 covers 14 residues. V lost 2 bases and J lost 4, with 11 bases in between. CDR1 is SEHNR, CDR2 FQNEAQ, per germline (reference sequence). As DNA, the CDR3 is TGTGCCAGCAGCTTATCTCGGTTGGGAGAGACCCAGTACTTC. It yields the protein CASSLSRLGETQYF.

This clonotype came up once. This chain links TRBV5-1 with TRBJ2-7, with TRBD1 identical over 9 bases. J gave up 6 bases and V 4 bases, and 11 bases lay outside the gene matches. From germline, CDR1 is SGHRS and CDR2 YFSETQ. The CDR3 runs 15 residues. The CDR3 loop reads CASSSTNRGRLEQYF. CDR3 in DNA: TGCGCCAGCAGCAGCACAAACAGGGGGCGCCTCGAGCAGTACTTC.

Many counts were recorded for this clonotype. This chain uses TRBV7-9 with TRBJ2-2; 9 nucleotides match TRBD2. Germline V CDR1 and CDR2: SEHNR, FQNEAQ (reference sequence). This CDR3 region has 17 residues. V lost 1 base, J lost 7 bases, and 10 bases stayed unmatched. In DNA, the CDR3 is TGTGCCAGCAGCTTAGGGGGACTAGCCGTTTATGGCGGGGAGCTGTTTTTT. This codes for CASSLGGLAVYGGELFF.

Ten or more counts support this clonotype. The chain recombines TRBV12-3 or TRBV12-4 with TRBJ2-1; D unclear. The CDR3 contains 13 residues. The V and J ends lost 2 bases and 7 bases respectively, with 9 bases between them. CDR3 DNA: TGTGCCAGCAGTTTATCGTATGCGAATGAGCAGTTCTTC. Its translation: CASSLSYANEQFF.

This clonotype was seen just once. The chain carries TRBV11-1 and TRBJ2-7; D is possibly TRBD2 (5 bases). Between the trimmed V and J ends, which lost 8 bases and 2 bases, there was a span of 10 bases. The CDR3 is made up of 12 amino acids. From germline, CDR1 is SGHAT and CDR2 FQDESV (reference sequence). This CDR3 is CASADGTYEQYF. The CDR3 DNA reads as TGTGCCAGCGCAGACGGGACCTACGAGCAGTACTTC.

Of note for this clonotype: A much larger clone lies one base from this, so it may be a read error. This CDR3 is missing its conserved last phenylalanine or tryptophan, likely due to a read error. The CDR3 loop is CASSLLSQGGGNEQFL. The CDR3 nucleotides read TGCGCCAGCAGCTTGCTTTCGCAGGGTGGGGGCAATGAGCAGTTCCTC. V gene TRBV5-1 combines with J gene TRBJ2-1; D assignment may be TRBD1 or TRBD2 (5 bases each). Germline V gene sequence: CDR1 SGHRS, CDR2 YFSETQ. This CDR3 is built from 16 residues. The germline V and J ends were trimmed by 1 base and 6 bases, with 17 bases remaining between them.

The rearrangement uses TRBV10-3 and TRBJ2-5; D perhaps matches TRBD2 (7 bases). Trimming stripped 8 bases from V and 5 bases from J, with 18 bases between. The germline CDR1 and CDR2 sequences are ENHRY and SYGVKD. The CDR3 runs 14 residues. The CDR3 spells CAIGYREGLETQYF. The CDR3 bases are TGTGCCATCGGATACAGGGAGGGCTTGGAGACCCAGTACTTC.

This clonotype was counted at least ten times. This rearrangement joins TRBV7-2 to TRBJ1-2; D is unresolved. Germline V CDR1 and CDR2: SGHTA, FQGNSA. The CDR3 is made up of 15 amino acids. V lost 6 bases and J 6 bases, leaving 20 bases between the germline ends. For the CDR3, the DNA is TGTGCCAGCAGGGCGGTGGGCGGGAAGGATAATGGCTACACCTTC. Amino acids: CASRAVGGKDNGYTF.

This clonotype was counted a single time. This rearrangement joins TRBV2 to TRBJ1-6, with D possibly being TRBD1 (5 bases). The V gene's germline CDR1 is SNHLY and CDR2 FYNNEI. The CDR3 covers 17 residues. The V gene lost 7 bases and the J gene lost 1 base, with 17 bases spanning the gap. The chain's CDR3 is CASTYSGTASYNSPLHF. In DNA form, the CDR3 reads TGTGCCAGCACCTACTCAGGGACGGCATCCTATAATTCACCCCTCCACTTT.

As to this clonotype: Compared with germline, one end of the junction differs, possibly owing to a read error. This rearrangement joins TRBV3-1 to TRBJ1-1; no clear D gene. Germline V gene lookup returns CDR1 LGHDT and CDR2 YNNKEL (reference sequence). The CDR3 spans 15 residues. The CDR3 region has the DNA TGTGCCAGCAGCCAAGAAGACGGAGCTAACACTGGAGCTTTCTTT. Its translation is CASSQEDGANTGAFF.

At least ten counts were recorded for this clonotype. This chain connects TRBV4-1 to TRBJ2-7, with no clear D. CDR3 length: 13 amino acids. Germline V gene lookup returns CDR1 MGHRA and CDR2 YSYEKL. V was clipped by 2 bases and J by 3 bases, with 8 bases between them. CDR3 loop: CASSQQTHYEQYF. The CDR3 DNA reads TGCGCCAGCAGCCAACAGACCCACTACGAGCAGTACTTC.

This chain uses TRBV15 with TRBJ1-5; TRBD1 aligns across 8 bases. Germline CDR1 LNHNV, CDR2 YYDKDF (reference sequence). With V trimmed by 3 bases and J by 12 bases, 7 bases remained unmatched. The CDR3 has 13 residues. The CDR3 DNA is TGTGCCACCAGCAGGGATCGGACAGGGCTCCAGCATTTT. It codes for CATSRDRTGLQHF.

The genes are TRBV20-1 and TRBJ2-1; 11 bases map to TRBD2. Trimming removed 1 base from V and 3 bases from J; junction bases left unmatched: 8. CDR3 length: 17 residues. The germline V gene encodes CDR1 DFQATT and CDR2 SNEGSKA (reference sequence). CDR3 sequence reads: CSARALSGLAVYNEQFF. As DNA, the CDR3 is TGCAGTGCTAGAGCTCTCTCGGGACTAGCGGTCTACAATGAGCAGTTCTTC.

This clonotype was observed once. The rearrangement links TRBV29-1 to TRBJ2-1; 7 bases are shared with TRBD1. The CDR3 sequence is 15 residues long. J gave up 3 bases and V 5 bases, and 10 bases lay outside the gene matches. In germline, CDR1 is SQVTM, CDR2 ANQGSEA. The CDR3: CSVYLLRDSYNEQFF. The CDR3 region has the DNA TGCAGCGTTTATCTGCTTCGGGACAGCTACAATGAGCAGTTCTTC.

The rearrangement uses TRBV6-1 and TRBJ1-1; weak D call: TRBD1 (5 bases). The CDR3 sequence is 17 residues long. Between the trimmed V and J ends, which lost 5 bases and 0 bases, there was a span of 19 bases. The germline gives CDR1 MNHNS, CDR2 SASEGT. DNA of the CDR3: TGTGCCAGCAGTCGAGACAGAACCGGGAACTTGAACACTGAAGCTTTCTTT. Amino acid sequence: CASSRDRTGNLNTEAFF.

Only a few counts were recorded for this clonotype. The chain has TRBV28 and TRBJ2-7, with 10 bases identical to TRBD1. The trim removed 4 bases at V and 4 bases at J, leaving 7 bases unmatched. CDR1 and CDR2 (germline): MDHEN, SYDVKM. This CDR3 is 15 amino acids long. This chain's CDR3 is CASSSYRDRGYEQYF. CDR3 nucleotide sequence: TGTGCCAGCAGTTCCTACCGGGACAGGGGATACGAGCAGTACTTC.

This clonotype appeared a few times. V and J are TRBV25-1 and TRBJ2-7; D is uncertain. The V end was cut by 3 bases, the J end by 0 bases, with 6 bases between. Germline V gene sequence: CDR1 MGHDK, CDR2 SYGVNS. The CDR3 runs to 13 residues. The CDR3, as DNA: TGTGCCAGCAGTGAGGAGTACTCCTACGAGCAGTACTTC. Translation gives CASSEEYSYEQYF.

This clonotype was counted between two and nine times. The V and J genes are TRBV12-3 or TRBV12-4 and TRBJ1-5; D is unclear. The germline V and J ends were trimmed by 4 bases and 2 bases, with 9 bases remaining between them. CDR3 length: 14 amino acids. CDR3 residues: CASSSNLGNQPQHF. As DNA, the CDR3 is TGTGCCAGCAGTTCAAACTTGGGCAATCAGCCCCAGCATTTT.

The genes are TRBV2 and TRBJ2-5, with unresolved D. The V end was cut by 4 bases, the J end by 4 bases, with 10 bases between. The CDR3 totals 13 residues. From germline, CDR1 is SNHLY and CDR2 FYNNEI. CDR3 bases: TGTGCCAGCAGTGGAGCAGCCCTAGAGACCCAGTACTTC. Its translation is CASSGAALETQYF.

There are a few counts of this clonotype. The V and J genes are TRBV10-3 and TRBJ2-7; 13 bases fit TRBD2. The CDR3 is 16 residues long. Trimming cost V 3 bases and J 7 bases; bases outside gene matches: 9. Germline V CDR1 and CDR2: ENHRY, SYGVKD. The CDR3 spells CAISDFTSGGGQEQYF. The CDR3 region has the DNA TGTGCCATCAGTGACTTCACTAGCGGGGGGGGACAAGAGCAGTACTTC.

This clonotype was recorded many times. The chain carries TRBV14 and TRBJ1-1, with TRBD1 matching 7 bases. This CDR3 has 12 amino acids. Germline assignment: CDR1 SGHDN and CDR2 FVKESK. J lost 8 bases, V lost 5 bases, and 5 bases had no gene match. The CDR3: CASSKRDSEAFF. The CDR3 coding sequence is TGTGCCAGCAGCAAACGGGACAGCGAAGCTTTCTTT.

This clonotype was seen at least ten times. J is TRBJ2-3 and V is TRBV7-2, with D perhaps assigned TRBD1 or TRBD2 (5 bases each). The CDR3 loop spans 15 amino acids. Germline lookup yields CDR1 SGHTA and CDR2 FQGNSA. The V and J ends lost 1 base and 8 bases respectively, with 16 bases between them. The CDR3 is CASSLETRRGSTQYF. The CDR3 bases are TGTGCCAGCAGCTTAGAAACTAGAAGGGGTAGTACGCAGTATTTT.

The rearrangement joins TRBV15 to TRBJ2-7, with D tentatively TRBD1 (5 bases). V was clipped by 0 bases and J by 5 bases, with 11 bases between them. Germline CDR1 reads LNHNV; CDR2 reads YYDKDF (reference sequence). There are 14 residues in the CDR3. The CDR3 sequence: CATSRDSWGHEQYF. CDR3 bases: TGTGCCACCAGCAGAGATAGCTGGGGCCACGAGCAGTACTTC.

CDR3 sequence (DNA): TGTGCCACCGGACAGGGGAGCACAGATACGCAGTATTTT. It translates to CATGQGSTDTQYF. The J gene is TRBJ2-3, the V gene TRBV24-1, with 9 bases identical to TRBD1. The CDR3 contains 13 residues. Germline V gene data show CDR1 as KGHDR and CDR2 as SFDVKD. V was pared by 9 bases and J by 0 bases, with 0 bases of the junction left unmatched.

The V call is TRBV19, the J call TRBJ1-1; unclear D gene. V was trimmed by 6 bases and J by 6 bases, leaving 5 bases between them. The CDR3 contains 10 residues. CDR1 and CDR2 from the germline V gene are LNHDA and SQIVND (reference sequence). In DNA form, the CDR3 reads TGTGCCAGTAGAGGACCTGAAGCTTTCTTT. Translating gives CASRGPEAFF.

This clonotype showed up many times. The rearrangement links TRBV6-1 to TRBJ1-5; D might be TRBD1 (5 bases). This CDR3 comprises 15 residues. The ends were cut back, 7 bases at V and 4 bases at J, with 17 bases in the middle. Germline V lookup: CDR1 MNHNS, CDR2 SASEGT. CDR3 DNA: TGTGCCAGCACCTACGGGGCAGAAAGAAATCAGCCCCAGCATTTT. It is translated as CASTYGAERNQPQHF.

This clonotype was seen a few times. The chain carries TRBV3-1 and TRBJ2-3, with TRBD2 matching over 10 bases. The CDR3 spans 15 residues. V lost 5 bases, J lost 1 base, and 3 bases stayed unmatched. CDR1 and CDR2 from the germline V gene are LGHDT and YNNKEL (reference sequence). CDR3 bases: TGTGCCAGCAGCGAGCGGGGGGGCGGCACAGATACGCAGTATTTT. This translates into CASSERGGGTDTQYF.